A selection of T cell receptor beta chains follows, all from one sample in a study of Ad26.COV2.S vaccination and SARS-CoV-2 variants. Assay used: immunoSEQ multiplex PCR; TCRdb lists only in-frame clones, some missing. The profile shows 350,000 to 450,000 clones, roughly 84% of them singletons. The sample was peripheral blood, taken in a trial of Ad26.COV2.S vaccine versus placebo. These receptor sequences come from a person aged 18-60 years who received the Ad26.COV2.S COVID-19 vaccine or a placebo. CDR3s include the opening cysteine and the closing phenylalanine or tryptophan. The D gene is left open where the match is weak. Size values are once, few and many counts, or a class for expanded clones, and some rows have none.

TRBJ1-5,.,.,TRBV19,CASSGGAYSNQPQHF,TGTGCCAGTAGTGGAGGGGCATATAGCAATCAGCCCCAGCATTTT
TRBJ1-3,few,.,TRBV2,CASRGSSGNTIYF,TGTGCCAGCAGAGGAAGCTCTGGAAACACCATATATTTT
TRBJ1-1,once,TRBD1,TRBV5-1,CASDQGQGGTEAFF,TGCGCCAGCGACCAGGGGCAGGGGGGAACTGAAGCTTTCTTT
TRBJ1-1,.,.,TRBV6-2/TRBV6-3,CASSYLTNLRDSPTEAFF,TGTGCCAGCAGTTACTTAACAAACCTCCGGGACTCGCCCACTGAAGCTTTCTTT
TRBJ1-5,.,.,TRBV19,CASSTGDRHNQPQHF,TGTGCCAGTAGTACCGGGGACCGACACAATCAGCCCCAGCATTTT
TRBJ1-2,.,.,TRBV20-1,CSAGRGFGYTF,TGCAGTGCTGGGCGAGGGTTTGGCTACACCTTC
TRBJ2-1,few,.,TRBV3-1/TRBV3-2,CASSGQNNEQFF,TGTGCCAGCAGCGGACAGAACAATGAGCAGTTCTTC
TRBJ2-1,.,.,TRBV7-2,CASSLLSYNDEQFF,TGTGCCAGCAGCTTACTAAGCTACAACGATGAGCAGTTCTTC
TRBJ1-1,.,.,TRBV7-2,CASSPMGYPGAEAFF,TGTGCCAGCAGCCCCATGGGCTACCCGGGGGCTGAAGCTTTCTTT
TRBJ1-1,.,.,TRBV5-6,CASSLEYTEAFF,TGTGCCAGCAGCTTGGAGTACACTGAAGCTTTCTTT
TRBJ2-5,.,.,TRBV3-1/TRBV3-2,CASSQAGETQYF,TGTGCCAGCAGCCAAGCAGGAGAGACCCAGTACTTC
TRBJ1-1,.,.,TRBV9,CASTLGVSAADTEAFF,TGTGCCAGCACCCTTGGGGTTTCGGCCGCGGACACTGAAGCTTTCTTT
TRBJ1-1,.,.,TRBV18,CASSPPQKGTEAFF,TGTGCCAGCTCACCTCCCCAAAAAGGCACTGAAGCTTTCTTT
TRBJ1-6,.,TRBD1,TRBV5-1,CASSQDRGFSPLHF,TGCGCCAGCAGCCAGGACAGGGGTTTCTCACCCCTCCACTTT
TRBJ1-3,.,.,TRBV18,CASSEDISSGNTIYF,TGTGCCAGCTCTGAGGACATTAGCTCTGGAAACACCATATATTTT
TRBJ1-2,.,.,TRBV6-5,CASSSTGAPYGYTF,TGTGCCAGCAGTTCGACAGGAGCGCCTTATGGCTACACCTTC
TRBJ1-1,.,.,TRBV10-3,CAITGRENTEAFF,TGTGCCATCACTGGACGGGAGAACACTGAAGCTTTCTTT
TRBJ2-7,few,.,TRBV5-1,CASSLAGSEQYF,TGCGCCAGCAGCTTGGCAGGGAGCGAGCAGTACTTC
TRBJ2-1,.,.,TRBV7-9,CASSFTMDEQFF,TGTGCCAGCAGCTTCACTATGGATGAGCAGTTCTTC
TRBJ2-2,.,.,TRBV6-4,CASSARPLTGELFF,TGTGCCAGCAGTGCAAGACCCCTAACCGGGGAGCTGTTTTTT
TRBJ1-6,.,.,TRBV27,CASGFKGGGYNSPLHF,TGTGCCAGCGGATTTAAGGGTGGGGGCTATAATTCACCCCTCCACTTT
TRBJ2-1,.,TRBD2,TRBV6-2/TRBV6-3,CASSTQIIRLAGGPYNEQFF,TGTGCCAGCAGTACTCAAATAATACGACTAGCGGGGGGGCCGTACAATGAGCAGTTCTTC
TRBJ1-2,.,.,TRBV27,CASSLNSNYGYTF,TGTGCCAGCAGTTTGAACAGTAACTATGGCTACACCTTC
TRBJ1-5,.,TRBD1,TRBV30,CAWSVGRDRGSNQPQHF,TGTGCCTGGAGTGTAGGAAGGGACAGGGGAAGCAATCAGCCCCAGCATTTT
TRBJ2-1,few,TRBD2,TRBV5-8,CASSLVAGGLSYNEQFF,TGTGCCAGCAGCTTGGTGGCGGGGGGTCTCTCCTACAATGAGCAGTTCTTC
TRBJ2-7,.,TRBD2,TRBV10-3,CAIRESGSSGIYEQYF,TGTGCCATCAGGGAGTCGGGGTCTAGCGGGATCTACGAGCAGTACTTC
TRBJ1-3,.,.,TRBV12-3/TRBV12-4,CASSFVNRDTIYF,TGTGCCAGCAGTTTTGTAAACCGGGACACCATATATTTT
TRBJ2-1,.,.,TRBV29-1,CSAEGASYNEQFF,TGCAGCGCGGAGGGGGCCTCCTACAATGAGCAGTTCTTC
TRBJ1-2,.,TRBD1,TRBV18,CASSREQGAYGYTF,TGTGCCAGCTCACGTGAACAGGGGGCCTATGGCTACACCTTC
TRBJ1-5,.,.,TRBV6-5,CASSQVSSNQPQHF,TGTGCCAGCAGTCAGGTATCCAGCAATCAGCCCCAGCATTTT
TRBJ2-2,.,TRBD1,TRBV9,CASSTSGTGYTGELFF,TGTGCCAGCAGCACCTCCGGGACAGGGTACACCGGGGAGCTGTTTTTT
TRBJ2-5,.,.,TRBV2,CARERQQETQYF,TGTGCCAGAGAGCGACAACAAGAGACCCAGTACTTC
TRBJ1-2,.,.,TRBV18,CASSPLVPANYGYTF,TGTGCCAGCTCACCACTCGTCCCAGCTAACTATGGCTACACCTTC
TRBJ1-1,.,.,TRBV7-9,CASSLVRMNTEAFF,TGTGCCAGCAGCTTAGTCAGGATGAACACTGAAGCTTTCTTT
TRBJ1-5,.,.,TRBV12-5,CASGLPADTGFRPQHF,TGTGCTAGTGGTTTGCCGGCTGACACGGGGTTCCGGCCCCAGCATTTT
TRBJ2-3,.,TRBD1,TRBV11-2,CASSLDGTVEYF,TGTGCCAGCAGCTTGGATGGGACAGTGGAGTATTTT
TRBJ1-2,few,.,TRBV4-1,CASSQDSDRRGANYGYTF,TGCGCCAGCAGCCAAGATTCGGACAGAAGGGGAGCTAACTATGGCTACACCTTC
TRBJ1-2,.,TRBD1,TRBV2,CASRETGVGYTF,TGTGCCAGCAGAGAGACAGGGGTAGGCTACACCTTC
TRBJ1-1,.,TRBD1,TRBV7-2,CASSPGQRNTEAFF,TGTGCCAGCAGCCCGGGACAGAGGAACACTGAAGCTTTCTTT
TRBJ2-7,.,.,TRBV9,CASSGRTYEQYF,TGTGCCAGCTCCGGACGGACCTACGAGCAGTACTTC
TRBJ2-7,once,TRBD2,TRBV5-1,CASSLEVAGVSYEQYF,TGCGCCAGCAGCTTGGAGGTAGCGGGTGTTTCCTACGAGCAGTACTTC
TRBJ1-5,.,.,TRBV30,CAWSDGGESGNPDQPQHF,TGTGCCTGGAGTGACGGAGGAGAATCAGGGAACCCCGATCAGCCCCAGCATTTT